These 2 T cell receptor beta chains came from one sample sequenced in a study of beta chain features in type 1 diabetes. Their recognized antigens are unknown. Overall study results and limits: TCRB CDR3s from Type 1 diabetes patients were moderately but significantly shorter in all four CD4+ subsets.

Since all of the isolated RNA was reverse transcribed, expressed TCRB transcripts were what got sequenced. The data were produced by immunoSEQ multiplex PCR, yet TCRdb's version contains in-frame clones alone and is incomplete. The sample yields around 70,000 clones, around 49% seen once. Sequencing used central memory CD4+ T cells from blood. Receptor source: a man aged 25 to 45 with type 1 diabetes.

The V call is TRBV2, the J call TRBJ2-3; TRBD2 matches 8 bases. V gave up 1 base and J gave up 5 bases; unmatched junction bases: 5. CDR1 SNHLY and CDR2 FYNNEI come from the germline V gene. This CDR3 is built from 15 residues. CDR3 sequence reads: CASSEGAGVGDTQYF. DNA for the CDR3: TGTGCCAGCAGTGAAGGAGCGGGAGTGGGAGATACGCAGTATTTT.

The rearrangement uses TRBV5-6 and TRBJ2-2; D is unresolved. There are 13 residues in the CDR3. The germline V gene has CDR1 SGHDT and CDR2 YYEEEE. The V end was cut by 5 bases, the J end by 6 bases, with 11 bases between. DNA for the CDR3: TGTGCCAGCAGTCCCTTCGGTGCCGGGGAGCTGTTTTTT. Translating gives CASSPFGAGELFF. The full variable domain, with the rest looked up from reference TRBV5-6 and TRBJ2-2, is DAGVTQSPTHLIKTRGQQVTLRCSPKSGHDTVSWYQQALGQGPQFIFQYYEEEERQRGNFPDRFSGHQFPNYSSELNVNALLLGDSALYLCASSPFGAGELFFGEGSRLTVL.